These T cell receptor beta chains were read from a single sample in a study of early T cells in non-severe SARS-CoV-2 infection. TCRdb re-called the 5' RACE reads through MiXCR, storing one row per CDR3 protein. The sample yields 65,000 to 95,000 distinct CDR3 sequences, 4.5% to 6% seen once. The specimen was whole blood, collected at baseline. The receptors shown here come from an adult who was a healthcare worker with PCR-confirmed SARS-CoV-2 infection or an uninfected control (not recorded which). CDR3s leave out the opening cysteine and the closing phenylalanine or tryptophan. For some rows the clone size is stated as once, few or many, or as a class when expanded; others skip it.

15,TRBV5-1,NA,ASRGLAGLNSTDTQY
12,TRBV5-1,NA,ASSLYPGGKTQY
11,TRBV6-2/TRBV6-3,NA,ASSYQGTTEAF
12,TRBV19,few,ASSIGTLPETQY
15,TRBV7-6,few,ASSLDPSGTSTDTQY
14,TRBV9,few,ASSARPGVTNEKLF
13,TRBV5-5,NA,ASSLAPGPQETQY
13,TRBV5-4,many,ASSFESSGSYEQY
12,TRBV29-1,NA,SAWDSKPNQPQH
14,TRBV4-2,many,ASSQDLGQLTDTQY
12,TRBV20-1,many,SARGGQVNEKLF
15,TRBV13,many,ASLPVSAGLSSYEQY
12,TRBV5-5,many,ASSLSAVNYGYT
10,TRBV14,many,ASSQENREQY
15,TRBV6-5,many,ASSYSTWGSRTDTQY
15,TRBV27,NA,ASSLWPGTAGNSPLH
14,TRBV24-1,many,ATSDVDRGPRNEQF
13,TRBV4-1,few,ASSQQAGGADTQY
13,TRBV18,NA,ASSPRTGSYNEQF
15,TRBV4-2,many,ASSQVGVASGTRTQY
14,TRBV20-1,many,SALPRTSGAQYEQY
12,TRBV20-1,many,SAHPGTGSYGYT
11,TRBV5-1,NA,ASSLATADTQY
11,TRBV3-1,NA,ASSQAGMETQY
14,TRBV28,many,ASSLKLSSGANVLT
14,TRBV20-1,few,SARDMRQGWNNEQF
12,TRBV5-1,few,ASSLDYSTDTQY
13,TRBV28,few,ASRGTDGRDTEAF
15,TRBV5-1,NA,ASSLGAQGLAYNEQF
10,TRBV11-2,NA,ASNEGFETQY
11,TRBV7-2,many,ASSLGQWDGYT
11,TRBV28,few,ASGQEDSYEQY
16,TRBV6-2/TRBV6-3,NA,ASSSPIGTGERNYGYT
12,TRBV2,NA,ATQKDREYYGYT
13,TRBV27,many,ASALRVMSTDTQY
14,TRBV28,many,ASSFRGILSNQPQH